This section outlines one T cell receptor beta chain sequence together with its context. This clone showed up just once. Its recognized antigen is unknown. No base qualities exist here, and no much larger clone lies one base off it. In total, approximately 610 healthy bone marrow donors made up the cohort. All cohort members were sampled while nominally healthy, although unrecorded immune exposures were likely present. The donor was CMV seronegative and belonged to the group of 352 seronegative cohort members. Each donor provided a peripheral blood sample, and peripheral blood mononuclear cells were used for TCR beta sequencing. Genomic DNA was extracted from the blood cell samples with the Qiagen DNeasy Blood Extraction Kit. Library preparation employed the immunoSEQ multiplex PCR assay. The multiplex PCR relied on a mix of 60 forward primers for TCR Vbeta segments and 13 reverse primers for TCR Jbeta segments. The CDR3 region of rearranged TCR beta genes was amplified from genomic DNA with a multiplex PCR assay. The Illumina HiSeq System was used to sequence the amplified TCR beta libraries as 87-base-pair reads. The study's processing was this. Across the 500 to 700 repertoires, a later analysis counted roughly 77 million unique TCR beta chains, some 11 million of which were shared by at least two donors. A nearest-neighbor algorithm error-corrected the raw reads and collapsed the reads into unique sequences, merging closely related sequences to remove PCR and sequencing errors. To assign V, D and J gene segments, CDR3 sequences were aligned to IMGT reference sequences. For a sequence to be retained, at least a six-nucleotide match to both a V gene segment and a J gene segment was required. A rearrangement was called productive if the CDR3 had no stop codons and remained in frame with V and J, and every other rearrangement was called non-productive. CDR3 was defined according to IMGT convention as the region running from the second conserved V-encoded cysteine to the conserved J-encoded phenylalanine. The earlier analysis of more than 450 of the donors excluded sequences that lacked an unambiguous match to a single V gene segment. In an earlier analysis of approximately 500 of the donors, a V segment was called functional when productive rearrangements were above 56.7%, and segregating when the standard deviation between donors exceeded 5%. A statistical classification framework was developed to diagnose cytomegalovirus status using the catalog of TCR beta chain sequences. A later analysis assigned V and J genes by comparing TCR nucleotide sequences with IMGT/GENE-DB human TR gene sequences. Using the TCRdist pipeline, a later analysis assigned CDR3 sequences along with most-parsimonious VDJ recombination scenarios. In a later analysis, each TCR beta chain was defined by its CDR3 amino acid sequence together with its V-gene family, and reads lacking a unique V-gene family were excluded. A later analysis removed over 500 highly shared, low-generation-probability nucleotide sequences to deal with suspected cross-contamination and a sequencing artifact. A later analysis calculated a clonal expansion index for each public chain from normalized within-repertoire ranks of inferred template counts. A later analysis computed generation probabilities with a VDJ recombination model fitted to out-of-frame rearrangements, and checked the results against IGoR. Hypergeometric tests were used in a later analysis to score TCR-TCR, TCR-HLA and TCR-CMV co-occurrence, with a repertoire-size bias correction applied to the TCR pairs. A later analysis estimated false discovery rates by permuting HLA or CMV assignments 20 times. In a later analysis, co-occurring TCRs were grouped with DBSCAN, and TCRdist sequence similarity was added when clustering was performed within HLA-allele-positive subsets. For co-occurrence clustering, repertoires with fewer than 30,000 or more than 120,000 public chains were excluded, along with five repertoires with anomalous nucleotide sharing. TCRdb retrieved this table from immuneACCESS and kept in-frame rearrangements only. Not all clones are present; in checked studies, unresolved V genes account for under half, and no reason is known for the remainder. D and trimming were read from the DNA, whereas the V and J calls and clone size are those reported in that table. The sample records some 99,000 clones, roughly three quarters of which are singletons. Jointly, the top ten make up less than 8.5% of the sample.

This record belongs to a study of cytomegalovirus exposure and HLA in healthy donors (dated by TCRdb to the late 2010s). Background for the entire study: An earlier analysis of more than 550 of the donors reported approximately 260 Gb of sequence data and approximately 120 million unique TCR beta sequences obtained from some 200 million T cells. An early release covering roughly 580 HLA-typed donors comprised approximately 300 gigabases of sequencing data and 85 million or so unique TCR sequences. Of the 350 to 450 genotyped donors, over 80% were placed in the genetic ancestry cluster associated with self-reported Caucasian donors. The study aimed to test whether cataloging public T cell receptors could reveal signatures of past pathogen exposure. The T cell repertoires of around 670 subjects were profiled by immunosequencing and related to cytomegalovirus serostatus. Along with the approximately 620-subject first cohort, a separate validation cohort of over a hundred different subjects was used. High-throughput TCR immunosequencing, statistical association of individual TCRs with disease status, and machine learning were combined to predict cytomegalovirus infection status. A later analysis re-examined previously published TCR beta repertoires from just over 650 donors and added high-resolution HLA genotyping to investigate patterns of TCR occurrence. The later analysis used no new phenotypic data to find candidate immune exposures, relying instead on TCR beta sequences and their occurrence across donors. In an earlier analysis of over 550 of the donors, high-throughput TCR beta sequencing was used to judge whether each TCR beta V gene segment behaved as functional or pseudogenic. Alongside the repertoire data, information on donor age, sex, ethnicity and CMV serostatus was compiled. In a later genetic analysis, genome-wide SNP genotypes for about 55% of the roughly 670 donors were used, and that subset was treated as a discovery cohort. All discovery cohort repertoires had been generated using a single sequencing platform. Class I and class II HLA loci were covered by the typing at four-digit resolution. The number of typed donors differed by locus: roughly 629-630 for A, B, C, DRB1 and DQB1; some 540 for DQA1; around 610 for DPA1; and 400 to 480 for DPB1. Roughly five DR-DQ haplotypes were handled as single units for association and clustering, since linkage in the cohort was strong. Among 398 genotyped donors of the cohort, an average of approximately 230,000 unique TCR beta nucleotide sequences were sequenced per donor, 15% to 20% of them non-productive.

The study at large found these results: A further reported finding was that TCR beta sequences accurately predicted the HLA-A and HLA-B alleles for most subjects in the first cohort. Most TCR sequences were seen in very few donors, while some public TCRs were found in many individuals. At a false discovery rate of 0.05, a later analysis linked some 17,000 TCR beta sequences to specific HLA alleles. Because the 87-base-pair reads could not distinguish some IMGT-functional V segments, including TRBV6-2 and TRBV6-3, those segments were excluded. In a later analysis, several top co-occurrence clusters were reported to appear linked to parvovirus B19, influenza, CMV and Epstein-Barr virus. According to the authors, the approach could potentially be generalized to other disease states and immunological phenotypes. A later analysis found that TCR association rates varied across HLA loci, with DRB1 alleles showing the most associated TCRs and HLA-C alleles the fewest. Because some donors lacked HLA typing at each locus, the association tests relied only on the typed subset. Compared with the 666-donor mean, donors in an Asian-associated ancestry cluster had fewer N-insertions in productive TCRs, according to a later genetic analysis. When HLA alleles, especially DR and DQ, strongly co-occurred, attributing TCR associations to individual alleles was difficult. In the study, 150 to 200 TCR beta chains were listed as associated with cytomegalovirus. The earlier analysis of almost 600 of the donors excluded around 17 rarely observed V segments, including chromosome 9 orphons, because counts were too low. Correlated functional status among segregating V segments might reflect linkage disequilibrium, but an unknown experimental factor could not be ruled out. A cluster of highly shared sequence variants was judged likely to represent a technical artifact of the sequencing pipeline. The cohort was sequenced for TCR beta chains only, and without alpha or paired-chain data the features that could be detected were limited. The classifier was reported to diagnose cytomegalovirus status with high specificity and sensitivity in both the original cohort and the validation cohort. V-gene and J-gene trimming of TCR beta chains was associated with a missense DCLRE1C variant in a later genetic analysis, and the association was replicated in an independent cohort. CMV serostatus was the only immune exposure information available for the cohort. Broadly in line with IMGT annotations, most TCR beta V segments showed up in productive rearrangements about 90% or about 30% of the time in an earlier analysis of 587 of the donors. Roughly uniform sequencing depth across donors was assumed in presence/absence analyses, although this assumption may not hold. A few of the identified cytomegalovirus-associated TCR beta chains were confirmed in vitro to be specific for cytomegalovirus antigens. A later analysis found that HLA-associated TCR beta chains were more clonally expanded and had lower generation probabilities than equally common non-associated chains. In a later analysis, most CMV-associated TCR beta chains were found to appear HLA-restricted, with HLA associations seemingly driven largely by CMV exposure.

CDR3 length: 15 amino acids, cysteine to phenylalanine. CDR3 DNA only is kept here, 45 bases in frame from base 1. CDR1 and CDR2 are drawn from the germline V gene: SGDLS, YYNGEE. Trimming takes 0 bases from V and 5 bases from J, and the germline ends sit 15 bases apart. The V and J genes are TRBV9 and TRBJ2-7, and perhaps TRBD1 as D gene, on 5 matching bases. Input material: PBMCs. The receptor comes from a female donor in good health and CMV-seronegative. The sequenced DNA is TGTGCCAGCAGCGTAGCTGCAGGGAAGGTAGACGAGCAGTACTTC. Its amino acids are CASSVAAGKVDEQYF.